The rows below give T cell receptor beta chains drawn from one sample of a study of blood T cells in healthy people across ages. Each CDR3 protein is one row after TCRdb ran MiXCR on the 5' RACE reads. Of 660,000 or so distinct CDR3 sequences listed, about 54% are singletons. The specimen was blood. All receptors come from a man aged 55 to 70 in good health. CDR3s include the opening cysteine and the closing phenylalanine or tryptophan. Each record gives: CDR3 length, V gene, clone size, J gene, D gene, CDR3 DNA, CDR3 protein. The D gene is left open where the match is weak. The size field is filled for only some rows; it gives once, few, many or a size class.

>15|TRBV7-2|few|TRBJ2-4|NA
TGTGCCAGCAGCTTAGTATCCGGGGGCGGGAACATTCAGTACTTC
CASSLVSGGGNIQYF
>11|TRBV20-1|few|TRBJ2-7|NA
TGCAGTGCCTCGTCGGAGGACGAGCAGTACTTC
CSASSEDEQYF
>12|TRBV7-9|few|TRBJ1-2|NA
TGTGCCAGCAGCTTAGAGCGGGGTGGCTACACCTTC
CASSLERGGYTF
>13|TRBV20-1|NA|TRBJ1-1|TRBD1
TGCAGTGCCTCGACAGGGACCTACACTGAAGCTTTCTTT
CSASTGTYTEAFF
>18|TRBV10-3|NA|TRBJ2-5|TRBD2
TGTGCCATCAGTGAGTCAGAGCCGAGTTTAGCGGGAGGAGAGACCCAGTACTTC
CAISESEPSLAGGETQYF
>20|TRBV4-2|NA|TRBJ2-5|TRBD2
TGTGCCAGCAGCCCGGGGATATTGGCTAGCGGGGGCCGAGTTCAAGAGACCCAGTACTTC
CASSPGILASGGRVQETQYF
>16|TRBV7-2|few|TRBJ2-1|NA
TGTGCCAGCAGCTCCAGGAGGGGCAACTCCTACAATGAGCAGTTCTTC
CASSSRRGNSYNEQFF
>14|TRBV11-3|many|TRBJ2-4|TRBD2
TGTGCCAGCAGCTTAGGTGGGGGGGAAAACATTCAGTACTTC
CASSLGGGENIQYF
>18|TRBV7-9|NA|TRBJ2-7|TRBD1
TGTGCCAGCAGCTCCTGGACAGGGACCGCCCGACCCTCCTACGAGCAGTACTTC
CASSSWTGTARPSYEQYF
>15|TRBV27|NA|TRBJ2-6|NA
TGTGCCAGCAGCCGACGGACAGCAGGGGCCAACGTCCTGACTTTC
CASSRRTAGANVLTF
>15|TRBV27|once|TRBJ2-5|TRBD2
TGTGCCAGCAGTTCCGGCGGGACTAGCCCCCGGACCCAGTACTTC
CASSSGGTSPRTQYF
>18|TRBV6-1|NA|TRBJ2-7|TRBD2
TGTGCCAGCAGTGGACAAGCGACACTAGCGGGGGGGACTTGGGAGCAGTACTTC
CASSGQATLAGGTWEQYF
>17|TRBV7-2|many|TRBJ2-3|TRBD2
TGTGCCAGCAGCTTAGCGCCTAGCGGGGGGGCCCGAGATACGCAGTATTTT
CASSLAPSGGARDTQYF
>13|TRBV24-1|NA|TRBJ1-5|NA
TGTGCCACCAGTGATTTCGGATATCAGCCCCAGCATTTT
CATSDFGYQPQHF
>14|TRBV20-1|NA|TRBJ2-3|NA
TGCAGTGCTAGGAAGCGGATTGGCACAGATACGCAGTATTTT
CSARKRIGTDTQYF
>13|TRBV6-4|NA|TRBJ2-5|NA
TGTGCCAGCAGTGAACGGGATCCTCGTGCCCAGTACTTC
CASSERDPRAQYF
>16|TRBV21-1|few|TRBJ1-4|NA
TGTGCCAGCAGCAAATTCCGACCCGGGGGTGGGGAAAAACTGTTTTTT
CASSKFRPGGGEKLFF
>12|TRBV13|NA|TRBJ2-3|NA
TGTGCCAGCAAGACAGGCGGAGATACGCAGTATTTT
CASKTGGDTQYF
>14|TRBV6-5|NA|TRBJ2-7|NA
TGTGCCAGCAGTTATGATAGCGGTCGAGGCGAGCAGTACTTC
CASSYDSGRGEQYF
>15|TRBV29-1|NA|TRBJ2-5|TRBD1
TGCAGCGCGGCACGATCCGGGACAGGACAAGAGACCCAGTACTTC
CSAARSGTGQETQYF
>16|TRBV21-1|few|TRBJ2-5|NA
TGTGCCCCCAGCAAATTTGAGGTTCGAGGAGAGCGAGAGCAGTACTTC
CAPSKFEVRGEREQYF
>14|TRBV2|NA|TRBJ1-2|NA
TGTGCCAGCCGTAGCAGGGACCGGCTTTATGGCTACACCTTC
CASRSRDRLYGYTF
>12|TRBV6-1|few|TRBJ2-7|TRBD1
TGTGCCAGCAGTGTCGACAGGGGAGGGCAGTACTTC
CASSVDRGGQYF
>16|TRBV5-1|once|TRBJ1-4|NA
TGCGCCAGCAGCACGACGGAATCCACAACTAATGAAAAACTGTTTTTT
CASSTTESTTNEKLFF
>14|TRBV15|NA|TRBJ2-3|NA
TGTGCCACCAGCAGAGAGGGGGGCACAGATACGCAGTATTTT
CATSREGGTDTQYF
>14|TRBV12-3/TRBV12-4|NA|TRBJ2-1|NA
TGTGCCAGCAAGCTTTCGAGCTCCTACAATGAGCAGTTCTTC
CASKLSSSYNEQFF
>15|TRBV20-1|NA|TRBJ1-2|NA
TGCAGCGCTAGAGACCCAGGTTCCCCTAACTATGGCTACACCTTC
CSARDPGSPNYGYTF
>19|TRBV7-8|few|TRBJ2-6|TRBD1
TGTGCCAGCAGCTCTTCGGGACAGGGGGGACTCTCTGGGGCCAACGTCCTGACTTTC
CASSSSGQGGLSGANVLTF
>16|TRBV6-5|NA|TRBJ2-5|TRBD2
TGTGCCAGCAGTTACTCCCGAGCGGGGGGGCAGGAGACCCAGTACTTC
CASSYSRAGGQETQYF
>14|TRBV27|NA|TRBJ2-7|NA
TGTGCCAGCAGTTCCCCTCCGGGGACCTACGAGCAGTACTTC
CASSSPPGTYEQYF
>15|TRBV10-2|NA|TRBJ2-1|TRBD2
TGCGCCAGCAGTGGGATAGCGGGGGCTACCCTTGAGCAGTTCTTC
CASSGIAGATLEQFF
>15|TRBV2|NA|TRBJ2-3|NA
TGTGCCAGCAGTGTGGGCAGGGGGACTACAGATACGCAGTATTTT
CASSVGRGTTDTQYF
>15|TRBV4-1|many|TRBJ2-3|TRBD2
TGCGCCAGCAGCCAAAGGGAGGGAAGCACAGATACGCAGTATTTT
CASSQREGSTDTQYF
>14|TRBV6-4|NA|TRBJ1-2|NA
TGTGCCAGCAGTGCCCAGGGAGGGGGCTATGGCTACACCTTC
CASSAQGGGYGYTF
>15|TRBV5-1|NA|TRBJ2-1|NA
TGCGCCAGCAGCACCCGGGACACACTTTTCAATGAGCAGTTCTTC
CASSTRDTLFNEQFF
>14|TRBV12-3/TRBV12-4|NA|TRBJ1-1|NA
TGTGCCAGCAGTGGGACCCTTATGAACACTGAAGCTTTCTTT
CASSGTLMNTEAFF
>15|TRBV3-1|NA|TRBJ1-1|NA
TGTGCCAGCAGCCCATCGACCCCCGAAAACACTGAAGCTTTCTTT
CASSPSTPENTEAFF
>14|TRBV7-2|NA|TRBJ2-5|NA
TGTGCCAGCAGCTACAGCGGAAACCAAGAGACCCAGTACTTC
CASSYSGNQETQYF
>13|TRBV20-1|NA|TRBJ1-1|TRBD1
TGCAGTGCTAGAAGGACAGGGGTCACTGAAGCTTTCTTT
CSARRTGVTEAFF
>17|TRBV3-1|NA|TRBJ2-6|NA
TGTGCCAGCAGCCACCTAGCAGGGAGCTCTGGGGCCAACGTCCTGACTTTC
CASSHLAGSSGANVLTF
>14|TRBV27|NA|TRBJ2-1|NA
TGTGCCAGCAGTTTAAGGGCTCTGGTACAGAGGGAGTTCTTC
CASSLRALVQREFF
>13|TRBV4-2|NA|TRBJ2-5|NA
TGTGCCAGCAGCATTACCGTTGGGGAGACCCAGTACTTC
CASSITVGETQYF
>18|TRBV28|few|TRBJ2-1|TRBD2
TGTGCCAGCAGTTCCTCCGGGACTAGCGGGGGCAACTACAATGAGCAGTTCTTC
CASSSSGTSGGNYNEQFF
>16|TRBV9|NA|TRBJ2-5|TRBD1
TGTGCCAGCAGCGTAGCTGGGGGACAGGGTCTTGAGACCCAGTACTTC
CASSVAGGQGLETQYF
>12|TRBV6-1|NA|TRBJ1-3|NA
TGTGCCAGCAGTCTAGGGACGGACACCATATATTTT
CASSLGTDTIYF
>13|TRBV2|NA|TRBJ2-5|TRBD1
TGTGCCAGCCTACAGGGGATCGGGGAGACCCAGTACTTC
CASLQGIGETQYF
>16|TRBV20-1|NA|TRBJ2-1|TRBD1
TGCAGTGCTAAAGATCACCGGCAGGGGGATAGAAATGAGCAGTTCTTC
CSAKDHRQGDRNEQFF
>14|TRBV28|NA|TRBJ2-7|TRBD1
TGTGCCAGCAGTGTGAGAAGGGGGCGATACGAGCAGTACTTC
CASSVRRGRYEQYF
>12|TRBV2|few|TRBJ2-7|NA
TGTGCCAGCAGTGAATTGGGATACGAGCAGTACTTC
CASSELGYEQYF
>16|TRBV23-1|NA|TRBJ2-7|NA
TGCGCCAGCAGTCAATCGGTTGGGGGCAACACATACGAGCAGTACTTC
CASSQSVGGNTYEQYF
>11|TRBV12-3/TRBV12-4|NA|TRBJ2-3|NA
TGTGCCAGCAGTTTACAGCTAGCGCAGTATTTT
CASSLQLAQYF
>14|TRBV29-1|once|TRBJ2-1|TRBD2
TGCAGCGTTACAACTAGCGGGGTCCACAATGAGCAGTTCTTC
CSVTTSGVHNEQFF
>14|TRBV28|NA|TRBJ1-2|NA
TGTGCCAGCAGTGCCGGGACTCAGAACTATGGCTACACCTTC
CASSAGTQNYGYTF
>16|TRBV25-1|NA|TRBJ2-6|NA
TGTGCCAGCAGTGACATTACAAGATCTGGGGCCAACGTCCTGACTTTC
CASSDITRSGANVLTF
>12|TRBV14|NA|TRBJ2-1|NA
TGTGCCAGCAGACCCCTTCTGGGGGAGCAGTTCTTC
CASRPLLGEQFF
>15|TRBV15|NA|TRBJ1-4|NA
TGTGCCACCCGAAAGTGGCAGGGTGGTAATGAAAAACTGTTTTTT
CATRKWQGGNEKLFF
>15|TRBV29-1|many|TRBJ2-1|NA
TGCAGCGTTGAAACAGGCGGGACAGTTCAAGAGGAGCAGTTCTTC
CSVETGGTVQEEQFF
>11|TRBV25-1|NA|TRBJ1-2|NA
TGTGCCAGCAGTAAATATAATGGCTACACCTTC
CASSKYNGYTF
>16|TRBV20-1|few|TRBJ2-1|TRBD2
TGCAGTGCTATCCTTCTAGCGGGGGGGCGGAACAATGAGCAGTTCTTC
CSAILLAGGRNNEQFF